Sequencing of this T cell receptor beta chain was carried out in a study of blood T cell repertoires in COVID-19. Some clones are missing from TCRdb's copy, which holds only in-frame ones; the method was immunoSEQ multiplex PCR. The sample holds about 100,000 clones, more than 80% seen once. The CDR3 consists of 13 residues. CDR1 is SGHRS and CDR2 is YFSETQ in the germline V gene. The ends were cut back, 4 bases at V and 9 bases at J, with 14 bases in the middle. The sequence was obtained from a man in his sixties with acute or convalescent COVID-19. Sequencing was done on a sample of peripheral blood. The V and J genes are TRBV5-1 and TRBJ2-1, with D possibly TRBD2 on 5 matching bases. The CDR3 spells CASSMERVGEQFF. The DNA for the CDR3 is TGCGCCAGCAGCATGGAGAGGGTTGGTGAGCAGTTCTTC.